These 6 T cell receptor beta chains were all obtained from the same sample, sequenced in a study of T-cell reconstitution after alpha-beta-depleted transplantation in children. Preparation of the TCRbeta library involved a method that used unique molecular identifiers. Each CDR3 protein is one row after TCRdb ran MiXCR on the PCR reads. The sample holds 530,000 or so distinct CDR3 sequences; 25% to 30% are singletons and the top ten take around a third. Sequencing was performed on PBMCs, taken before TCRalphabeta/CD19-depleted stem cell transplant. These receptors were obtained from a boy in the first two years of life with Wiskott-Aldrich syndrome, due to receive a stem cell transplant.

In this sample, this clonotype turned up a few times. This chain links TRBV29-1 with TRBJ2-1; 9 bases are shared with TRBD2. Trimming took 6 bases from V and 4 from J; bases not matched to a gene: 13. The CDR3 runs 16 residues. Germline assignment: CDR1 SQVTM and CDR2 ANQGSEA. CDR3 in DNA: TGCAGCGTCCCAATTTCCCCCCTAGCGGGGTACAATGAGCAGTTCTTC. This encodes CSVPISPLAGYNEQFF.

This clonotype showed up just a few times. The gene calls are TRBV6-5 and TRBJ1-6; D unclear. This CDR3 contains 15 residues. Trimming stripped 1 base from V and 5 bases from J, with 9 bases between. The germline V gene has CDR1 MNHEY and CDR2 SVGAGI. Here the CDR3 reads CASSYLGPNNSPLHF. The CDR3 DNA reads TGTGCCAGCAGTTACTTAGGCCCTAATAATTCACCCCTCCACTTT.

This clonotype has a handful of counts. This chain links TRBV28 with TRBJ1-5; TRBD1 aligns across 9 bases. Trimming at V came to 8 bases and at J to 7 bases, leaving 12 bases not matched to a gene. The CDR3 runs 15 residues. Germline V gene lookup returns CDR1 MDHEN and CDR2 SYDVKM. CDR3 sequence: CASVPWDRDTQPQHF. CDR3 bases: TGTGCCAGCGTCCCCTGGGACAGGGACACGCAGCCCCAGCATTTT.

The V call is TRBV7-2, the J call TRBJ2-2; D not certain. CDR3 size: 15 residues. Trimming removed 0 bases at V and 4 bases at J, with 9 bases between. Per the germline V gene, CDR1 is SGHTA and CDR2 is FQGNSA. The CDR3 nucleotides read TGTGCCAGCAGCTTAGCTAGCAGGACCACCGGGGAGCTGTTTTTT. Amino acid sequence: CASSLASRTTGELFF.

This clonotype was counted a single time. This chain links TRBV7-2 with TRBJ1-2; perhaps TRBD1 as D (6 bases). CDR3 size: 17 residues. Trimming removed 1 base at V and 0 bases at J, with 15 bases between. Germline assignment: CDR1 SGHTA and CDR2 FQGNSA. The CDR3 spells CASSLVAQGRTNYGYTF. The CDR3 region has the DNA TGTGCCAGCAGCTTAGTGGCCCAGGGGAGGACTAACTATGGCTACACCTTC.

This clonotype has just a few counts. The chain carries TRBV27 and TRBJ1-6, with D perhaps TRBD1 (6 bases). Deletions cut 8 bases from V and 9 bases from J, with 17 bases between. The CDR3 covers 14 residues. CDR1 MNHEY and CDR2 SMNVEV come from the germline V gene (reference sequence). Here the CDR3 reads CASGGTPAISPLHF. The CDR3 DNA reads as TGTGCCAGCGGGGGGACACCAGCTATTTCACCCCTCCACTTT.